These 5 T cell receptor beta chains were all obtained from the same sample, sequenced in a study of cytomegalovirus exposure and HLA in healthy donors. PCR was performed using 60 Vbeta and 13 Jbeta primers. This table comes from immunoSEQ multiplex PCR, and its TCRdb copy is limited to in-frame clones, with some not included. Its table lists 75,000 to 95,000 clones. The sequenced sample consisted of PBMCs. The receptors derive from a girl aged 10 to 17 in good health and CMV-seropositive.

The genes are TRBV5-6 and TRBJ2-1; no reliable D call. CDR3 length: 15 amino acids. Germline V CDR1 and CDR2: SGHDT, YYEEEE. Trimming removed 0 bases from V and 5 bases from J, with 12 bases in between. CDR3: CASSLAAATDNEQFF. DNA of the CDR3: TGTGCCAGCAGCTTGGCGGCGGCGACCGACAATGAGCAGTTCTTC.

The chain uses TRBV6-5 and TRBJ2-2, with 10 bases matching TRBD1. The CDR3 loop spans 14 amino acids. Germline V lookup: CDR1 MNHEY, CDR2 SVGAGI. Germline trimming cut 5 bases from V and 8 bases from J; bases unmatched to any gene: 5. Here the CDR3 DNA reads TGTGCCAGCAGTGCCCGACAGGGGGCAGGGGAGCTGTTTTTT. This codes for CASSARQGAGELFF.

V usage is TRBV15 and J usage is TRBJ1-2; D perhaps matches TRBD1 (6 bases). V dropped 0 bases and J dropped 6 bases, with 14 bases sitting between them. Germline V gene data show CDR1 as LNHNV and CDR2 as YYDKDF (reference sequence). This CDR3 comprises 15 residues. DNA for the CDR3: TGTGCCACCAGCAGAGATATGGGGGCGCAGAATGGCTACACCTTC. It yields the protein CATSRDMGAQNGYTF.

The rearrangement joins TRBV14 to TRBJ2-1; TRBD2 agrees at 9 bases. Losses at the gene ends were 5 bases for V and 2 bases for J; bases not matched to a gene: 4. CDR3 length: 15 residues. CDR1 is SGHDN and CDR2 is FVKESK in the germline V gene. In DNA form, the CDR3 reads TGTGCCAGCAGCGGGTGGACTAGCGCCTACAATGAGCAGTTCTTC. This sequence encodes CASSGWTSAYNEQFF.

The chain joins TRBV15 to TRBJ2-3, with D perhaps TRBD1 (7 bases). Between the trimmed V and J ends, which lost 5 bases and 6 bases, there was a span of 24 bases. CDR1 and CDR2 from the germline V gene are LNHNV and YYDKDF (reference sequence). The CDR3 is 17 amino acids. DNA for the CDR3: TGTGCCACCAGCGGATCAACAGGGGTAGCGGCGGCCGATACGCAGTATTTT. Translated: CATSGSTGVAAADTQYF.